Shown below are 13 T cell receptor beta chains from a single sample sequenced in a study of graft-versus-host responses after intestinal transplantation. Data came from immunoSEQ multiplex PCR; TCRdb stores just in-frame clones and leaves some out. The sample includes about 150,000 clones, about nine tenths of them seen just once. Antigen specificity for these receptors is unknown. Sequenced here: unstimulated CD4+ T cells sorted from spleen or lymph node cells, sampled before intestinal transplant. Receptors originate from a human donor who received an intestinal transplant.

The rearrangement joins TRBV4-1 to TRBJ2-1, with 10 bases identical to TRBD2. The junction had 4 bases not matched to a gene; V was cut back by 6 bases and J by 2 bases. The CDR3 contains 15 residues. CDR1 and CDR2 (germline): MGHRA, YSYEKL. DNA for the CDR3: TGCGCCAGCAGGAGGACTAGCGGAACCTACAATGAGCAGTTCTTC. Protein product: CASRRTSGTYNEQFF.

The J gene is TRBJ2-1, the V gene TRBV6-4; TRBD2 aligns across 16 bases. The CDR3 contains 17 residues. V trimming: 2 bases; J trimming: 7 bases; junction bases outside the gene matches: 5. Per the germline V gene, CDR1 is MRHNA and CDR2 is SNTAGT. The CDR3 region has the DNA TGTGCCAGCAGTGACGGGACTAGCGGGAGGGCCATGAATGAGCAGTTCTTC. Translated: CASSDGTSGRAMNEQFF.

The chain has TRBV7-3 and TRBJ2-1; D not certain. The CDR3 spans 15 residues. The V end lost 1 base, the J end lost 9 bases, and 16 bases lay between the germline ends. The V gene's germline CDR1 is SGHTA and CDR2 FQGTGA. The CDR3 sequence is CASSLNDDWRIEQFF. The CDR3 coding sequence is TGTGCCAGCAGCTTAAATGATGATTGGCGGATTGAGCAGTTCTTC.

The chain combines TRBV6-1 with TRBJ2-4; 10 positions agree with TRBD2. CDR3 length equals 19 residues. V shed 4 bases and J 3 bases; nucleotides not matched to a gene: 15. From germline, CDR1 is MNHNS and CDR2 SASEGT. The CDR3 DNA is TGTGCCAGCAGTGTTAGCGGGAGGACCCTTCTGGAGGACAAAAACATTCAGTACTTC. It yields the protein CASSVSGRTLLEDKNIQYF.

V usage is TRBV4-1 and J usage is TRBJ1-1, with unresolved D. Trimming removed 2 bases at V and 1 base at J, with 11 bases between. This CDR3 region has 15 residues. Germline assignment: CDR1 MGHRA and CDR2 YSYEKL. Here the CDR3 reads CASSQLASQNTEAFF. DNA of the CDR3: TGCGCCAGCAGCCAACTAGCAAGCCAGAACACTGAAGCTTTCTTT.

This clone appeared a single time. This rearrangement joins TRBV5-1 to TRBJ2-7, with D perhaps being TRBD1 or TRBD2 (5 bases each). Germline CDR1 is SGHRS and CDR2 is YFSETQ. CDR3 length equals 13 residues. Trimming removed 4 bases at V and 7 bases at J, with 15 bases between. In DNA, the CDR3 is TGCGCCAGCAGCCCGGGACCCCCGGGGGAGCAGTACTTC. It is translated as CASSPGPPGEQYF.

This chain connects TRBV29-1 to TRBJ2-1, with a tentative D call TRBD2 (6 bases). The CDR3 extends over 16 amino acids. V was pared by 6 bases and J by 0 bases, with 18 bases between. The germline gives CDR1 SQVTM, CDR2 ANQGSEA. CDR3 nucleotide sequence: TGCAGCGTAACGGGCCTAGCGCGCAGCTCCTACAATGAGCAGTTCTTC. This gives the protein CSVTGLARSSYNEQFF.

The J gene is TRBJ2-5, the V gene TRBV4-1; unclear D gene. The end of the DNA aligns better with TRBJ2-7, so the J call may be wrong. The CDR3 is made up of 16 amino acids. CDR1 and CDR2 from the germline V gene are MGHRA and YSYEKL. CDR3 nucleotide sequence: TGCGCCAGCAGCCAAGATGCCCCCCCCAGAGCCTACGAGCAGTACTTC. It yields the protein CASSQDAPPRAYEQYF.

The rearrangement uses TRBV5-1 and TRBJ2-7; D possibly corresponds to TRBD2 (7 bases). This CDR3 region has 15 residues. Germline assignment: CDR1 SGHRS and CDR2 YFSETQ. V was cut by 0 bases and J by 3 bases, with 13 bases left in between. The CDR3 DNA is TGCGCCAGCAGCTTGGCGGGCGGGGGCCTCTACGAGCAGTACTTC. This sequence encodes CASSLAGGGLYEQYF.

V is TRBV9 and J is TRBJ2-7; 10 bases align to TRBD2. V shed 4 bases, J shed 0 bases, and the junction held 13 bases outside the gene matches. Germline CDR1 reads SGDLS; CDR2 reads YYNGEE. This CDR3 region has 18 residues. For the CDR3, the DNA is TGTGCCAGCAGCTCCGGGACTAGCGTAACAAGGGGCTCCTACGAGCAGTACTTC. Residues: CASSSGTSVTRGSYEQYF.

V is TRBV15 and J is TRBJ2-3; D might be TRBD2 (5 bases). Between the trimmed V and J ends, which lost 0 bases and 14 bases, there was a span of 15 bases. Germline CDR1 LNHNV, CDR2 YYDKDF (reference sequence). The CDR3 runs 13 residues. The CDR3 loop reads CATSREFTSNPYF. The DNA for the CDR3 is TGTGCCACCAGCAGAGAGTTCACTAGTAATCCGTATTTT.

J is TRBJ1-1 and V is TRBV19; 7 nucleotides match TRBD1. The CDR3 runs 16 residues. Germline lookup yields CDR1 LNHDA and CDR2 SQIVND (reference sequence). V shed 3 bases and J 6 bases; nucleotides not matched to a gene: 13. The CDR3 is CASSILPTGVKAEAFF. The CDR3 region has the DNA TGTGCCAGTAGTATCCTTCCAACAGGGGTGAAGGCTGAAGCTTTCTTT. The variable domain in full, with the rest retrieved from reference TRBV19 and TRBJ1-1, is DGGITQSPKYLFRKEGQNVTLSCEQNLNHDAMYWYRQDPGQGLRLIYYSQIVNDFQKGDIAEGYSVSREKKESFPLTVTSAQKNPTAFYLCASSILPTGVKAEAFFGQGTRLTVV.

The chain uses TRBV28 and TRBJ2-2, with a possible D match to TRBD1 (7 bases). The V end lost 2 bases, the J end lost 5 bases, and 15 bases lay between the germline ends. Germline CDR1 MDHEN, CDR2 SYDVKM. The CDR3 has 16 residues. CDR3 sequence (DNA): TGTGCCAGCAGTTTACACCAGGGGGGAAGGACCGGGGAGCTGTTTTTT. This gives the protein CASSLHQGGRTGELFF.